The present TCR beta chain was sequenced within a study of persistence of HIV-infected CD4 T cells. Study-wide background: Blood samples, up to roughly 200 mL, came from multiple time points, except a couple of leukapheresis donors sampled once. Study conclusions and caveats: Compared with CD3/CD28-stimulated cells, CMV- and Gag-responding cells showed lower TCRbeta richness.

The immunoSEQ assay was version 4, run in survey mode. Sequenced by immunoSEQ multiplex PCR; TCRdb stores in-frame clones only, minus some. There are tens of thousands of clones in the sample; less than 75% occur only once, and roughly 1.5% lies in the top ten. The stimulus was an HIV-1 Gag 15-mer peptide pool, around 1.1 ug/peptide/mL. Responding CD4+ T cells were sorted by upregulation of both CD40 ligand and CD69. This clone showed up just a few times. The antigen is unknown. Trimming removed 1 base at V and 8 bases at J, with 16 bases between. Germline V CDR1 and CDR2: KGHDR, SFDVKD. This CDR3 has 15 amino acids.

This TCR derives from an adult man with HIV who was CMV-seropositive. The material was CD4+ T cells sorted from PBMCs after roughly 18-hour stimulation, obtained from a patient who received antiretroviral therapy. J is TRBJ1-2 and V is TRBV24-1; D not certain. CDR3 sequence: CATSDLNGSPAGYTF. The CDR3, as DNA: TGTGCCACCAGTGATTTAAATGGCAGTCCTGCGGGCTACACCTTC.